This is a list of T cell receptor beta chains from one sample in a study of glioma-infiltrating T cells after dendritic cell vaccination. Assay used: immunoSEQ multiplex PCR; TCRdb lists only in-frame clones, some missing. The sample shows more than 95,000 clones, about four fifths of them seen only once. Here the sequenced sample was blood, taken before dendritic cell vaccination. These receptor sequences come from a human donor with glioblastoma. CDR3s include the opening cysteine and the closing phenylalanine or tryptophan. The D gene is left open where the match is weak. The size entry is marked missing in some rows and otherwise reads once, few, many or a size class.

CDR3: CAISERTTGTGLANYGYTF; DNA: TGTGCCATCAGTGAAAGGACGACGGGGACAGGTCTTGCTAACTATGGCTACACCTTC; V: TRBV10-3; D: TRBD1; J: TRBJ1-2; size: -
CDR3: CATGDVNYGYTF; DNA: TGTGCCACAGGCGATGTTAACTATGGCTACACCTTC; V: TRBV6-5; D: -; J: TRBJ1-2; size: -
CDR3: CSATGAGWDEKLFF; DNA: TGCAGCGCAACAGGGGCAGGTTGGGATGAAAAACTGTTTTTT; V: TRBV29-1; D: TRBD1; J: TRBJ1-4; size: -
CDR3: CASSPGTQTGNTIYF; DNA: TGTGCCAGCAGCCCCGGGACACAAACTGGAAACACCATATATTTT; V: TRBV28; D: -; J: TRBJ1-3; size: once
CDR3: CASPTGGDTEAFF; DNA: TGTGCCAGCCCCACCGGGGGGGACACTGAAGCTTTCTTT; V: TRBV7-2; D: -; J: TRBJ1-1; size: few
CDR3: CATVLFTDTQYF; DNA: TGTGCCACCGTCCTTTTCACAGATACGCAGTATTTT; V: TRBV6-1; D: -; J: TRBJ2-3; size: -
CDR3: CASSLASGSYEQYF; DNA: TGTGCCAGCAGCTTAGCGTCGGGGTCCTACGAGCAGTACTTC; V: TRBV11-2; D: -; J: TRBJ2-7; size: -
CDR3: CASSSSPSGGTGEQYF; DNA: TGCGCCAGCAGCTCCTCCCCTAGCGGGGGCACGGGCGAGCAGTACTTC; V: TRBV5-1; D: TRBD2; J: TRBJ2-7; size: -
CDR3: CASSTGQGALYNEQFF; DNA: TGTGCCAGTAGTACGGGACAGGGGGCATTATACAATGAGCAGTTCTTC; V: TRBV19; D: TRBD1; J: TRBJ2-1; size: -
CDR3: CASSFPGRFTYNEQFF; DNA: TGTGCCAGCAGCTTCCCTGGGCGTTTCACCTACAATGAGCAGTTCTTC; V: TRBV5-6; D: -; J: TRBJ2-1; size: -
CDR3: CASSQDHRPGGESGNTIYF; DNA: TGCGCCAGCAGCCAAGATCACCGGCCAGGGGGAGAGTCTGGAAACACCATATATTTT; V: TRBV4-1; D: TRBD1; J: TRBJ1-3; size: -
CDR3: CASSAFPQGSEAFF; DNA: TGTGCCAGCAGTGCCTTCCCGCAGGGTTCTGAAGCTTTCTTT; V: TRBV6-4; D: -; J: TRBJ1-1; size: -
CDR3: CASSAGQKYEQYF; DNA: TGCGCCAGCAGCGCGGGACAGAAGTACGAGCAGTACTTC; V: TRBV4-1; D: -; J: TRBJ2-7; size: -
CDR3: CASSLGSRGTFYEQYF; DNA: TGTGCCAGCAGCTTGGGTAGCAGAGGAACCTTCTACGAGCAGTACTTC; V: TRBV5-4; D: -; J: TRBJ2-7; size: -